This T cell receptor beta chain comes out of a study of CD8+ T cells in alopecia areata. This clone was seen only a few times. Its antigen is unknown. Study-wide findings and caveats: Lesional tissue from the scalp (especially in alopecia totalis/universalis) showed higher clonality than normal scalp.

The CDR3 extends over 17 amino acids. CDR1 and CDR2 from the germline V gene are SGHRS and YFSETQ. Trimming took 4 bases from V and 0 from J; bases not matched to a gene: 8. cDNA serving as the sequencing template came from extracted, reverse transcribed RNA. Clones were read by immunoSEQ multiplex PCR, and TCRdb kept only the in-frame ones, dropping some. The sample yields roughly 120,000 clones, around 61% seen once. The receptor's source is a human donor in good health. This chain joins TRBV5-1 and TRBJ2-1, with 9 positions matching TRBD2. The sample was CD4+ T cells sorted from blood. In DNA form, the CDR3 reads TGCGCCAGCAGCCCGACTAGCGGTCGAAGCTCCTACAATGAGCAGTTCTTC. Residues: CASSPTSGRSSYNEQFF.